The sequence of this T cell receptor (beta chain) was determined in a study of long-term antiretroviral therapy in people with HIV. General study points: Post-ART, diversity grew, though it stayed under transplant donor control levels. Spans of CDR3 length were tighter for HIV repertoires than for controls.

With respect to this clone: Its antigen remains unknown.

This CDR3 comprises 12 residues. The germline V gene has CDR1 SGHRS and CDR2 YFSETQ. Trimming stripped 6 bases from V and 6 bases from J, with 10 bases between. A v3.0 immunoSEQ assay was performed at survey level. Assay: immunoSEQ multiplex PCR; the TCRdb copy retains only in-frame clones and omits some. There are 27,000 or so clones in the sample; 65% to 90% occur only once, and about 16% lies in the top ten. The chain couples TRBV5-1 to TRBJ2-1; D tentatively reads TRBD1 or TRBD2 (5 bases each). Specimen: unsorted PBMCs, collected 1.2 years after starting antiretroviral therapy. The TCR sequence derives from a man in his fifties or sixties with HIV. The CDR3 protein is CASTSGGNEQFF. As DNA, the CDR3 is TGCGCCAGCACCAGTGGGGGCAATGAGCAGTTCTTC.